These T cell receptor beta chains were read from a single sample in a study of T cell responses to AZD1222 COVID-19 vaccine. Assay used: immunoSEQ multiplex PCR; TCRdb lists only in-frame clones, some missing. The top ten hold 7.5% to 9% of the sample, which has roughly 100,000 clones, about 90% seen once. The sequences come from peripheral blood, collected 28 days after the second AZD1222 dose. The receptors were gathered from an adult who received the AZD1222 COVID-19 vaccine. CDR3s include the opening cysteine and the closing phenylalanine or tryptophan. A D gene is named only where the DNA matches it firmly. Size is omitted from some rows. Given values are once, few, many or a class for expanded clones.

. | TRBJ2-5 | TRBV6-5 | TRBD1 | TGTGCCAGCACCGACGACAGGGGGGCCCAGTACTTC | CASTDDRGAQYF
once | TRBJ2-3 | TRBV5-4 | . | TGTGCCAGCAGATGGACAACAACCACAGATACGCAGTATTTT | CASRWTTTTDTQYF
. | TRBJ1-1 | TRBV6-5 | . | TGTGCCAGCAGCCCCCCACAGGGCACTGAAGCTTTCTTT | CASSPPQGTEAFF
. | TRBJ2-7 | TRBV19 | . | TGTGCCAGTAGTTTACAGGGAGGCTACGAGCAGTACTTC | CASSLQGGYEQYF
. | TRBJ2-3 | TRBV5-1 | . | TGCGCCAGCAGCTCGGGGCAGGGAGGCACAGATACGCAGTATTTT | CASSSGQGGTDTQYF
. | TRBJ2-2 | TRBV3-1/TRBV3-2 | . | TGTGCCAGCCAAGATTCTAGGGCCCGCACCGGGGAGCTGTTTTTT | CASQDSRARTGELFF
once | TRBJ2-7 | TRBV29-1 | . | TGCAGCGTTGATCTCTCGTGGAACGAGCAGTACTTC | CSVDLSWNEQYF
. | TRBJ2-3 | TRBV4-2 | . | TGTGCCAGCAGCCAAACGATGGGGATATCGGCATCTACGCAGTATTTT | CASSQTMGISASTQYF
. | TRBJ2-3 | TRBV7-2 | TRBD1 | TGTGCCAGCAGCTTAATGGGACAGGGAAGCACAGATACGCAGTATTTT | CASSLMGQGSTDTQYF
. | TRBJ2-2 | TRBV7-9 | . | TGTGCCAGCAGCCGAGGGGATTACACCGGGGAGCTGTTTTTT | CASSRGDYTGELFF
. | TRBJ1-5 | TRBV7-8 | . | TGTGCCAGCAGCTTAGTTCCGGGGGCTTCTCAGCCCCAGCATTTT | CASSLVPGASQPQHF
. | TRBJ1-4 | TRBV7-9 | . | TGTGCCAGCAGCTATAGTGAAAAACTGTTTTTT | CASSYSEKLFF
once | TRBJ2-6 | TRBV19 | . | TGTGCCAGTAGTACAGGCCGTTCTGGGGCCAACGTCCTGACTTTC | CASSTGRSGANVLTF
. | TRBJ1-5 | TRBV6-5 | TRBD1 | TGTGCCAGCAGTTACCCGGGACAGGGCCGGCAGCCCCAGCATTTT | CASSYPGQGRQPQHF
. | TRBJ1-1 | TRBV11-1 | . | TGTGCCAGCAGCTCAGTCCCGACAGCCTCGGGGACTGAAGCTTTCTTT | CASSSVPTASGTEAFF
once | TRBJ1-1 | TRBV7-8 | . | TGTGCCAGCAGCTTAGTCGGATGGGAGAACACTGAAGCTTTCTTT | CASSLVGWENTEAFF
. | TRBJ2-2 | TRBV3-1/TRBV3-2 | TRBD2 | TGTGCCAGCAGCCAAGGGGCCGGGAGGGTCACCGGGGAGCTGTTTTTT | CASSQGAGRVTGELFF
. | TRBJ1-6 | TRBV7-3 | . | TGTGCCAGCAGCGGCCTTCGGGGATCACCCCTCCACTTT | CASSGLRGSPLHF
. | TRBJ2-2 | TRBV11-3 | TRBD2 | TGTGCCAGCAGCTTCAACGGGGGGGTAACCGGGGAGCTGTTTTTT | CASSFNGGVTGELFF
. | TRBJ2-1 | TRBV4-2 | . | TGTGCCAGCAGCCAAGAAGTTCGTGTCGGTCCCGGGGGATCTTGGGATGAGCAGTTCTTC | CASSQEVRVGPGGSWDEQFF
. | TRBJ1-2 | TRBV4-2 | . | TGTGCCAGCAGCCAAGATAAAGTCGCCAGGGTTTATGGCTACACCTTC | CASSQDKVARVYGYTF
. | TRBJ2-2 | TRBV29-1 | . | TGCAGCGTCGCCCGGTCCCACACCGGGGAGCTGTTTTTT | CSVARSHTGELFF
once | TRBJ1-2 | TRBV30 | . | TGTGCCTGGAGTGTGCGCTATGGCTACACCTTC | CAWSVRYGYTF
few | TRBJ2-2 | TRBV24-1 | . | TGTGCCACCAGTGATTTGGAGGGTGACACCGGGGAGCTGTTTTTT | CATSDLEGDTGELFF
. | TRBJ2-3 | TRBV12-5 | . | TGTGCTAGTGCCGAAGGGTCAGGGCCCGGATACACAGATACGCAGTATTTT | CASAEGSGPGYTDTQYF
. | TRBJ1-2 | TRBV27 | TRBD1 | TGTGCCAGCAGGGGACAGGACGCTGGCTACACCTTC | CASRGQDAGYTF
. | TRBJ1-2 | TRBV18 | . | TGTGCCAGCTCACCGGACCGTGGCTACACCTTC | CASSPDRGYTF
. | TRBJ1-1 | TRBV3-1/TRBV3-2 | . | TGTGCCAGCAGCCCGACCCCTACAGGGACCACTGAAGCTTTCTTT | CASSPTPTGTTEAFF
medium-sized | TRBJ2-3 | TRBV6-4 | TRBD2 | TGTGCCAGCAGTGAGACTAGCGGGGGAGCAGATACGCAGTATTTT | CASSETSGGADTQYF
few | TRBJ1-5 | TRBV6-5 | . | TGTGCCAGCAGTTACTCAGGGGGGAGCAATCAGCCCCAGCATTTT | CASSYSGGSNQPQHF
. | TRBJ2-1 | TRBV12-3/TRBV12-4 | . | TGTGCCAGCAGTTTTGACAACAATGAGCAGTTCTTC | CASSFDNNEQFF
. | TRBJ2-1 | TRBV28 | TRBD2 | TGTGCCAGCAGCGTGACTAGCGGGGGACGCGATGAGCAGTTCTTC | CASSVTSGGRDEQFF
. | TRBJ2-3 | TRBV9 | TRBD2 | TGTGCCAGCAGCCAGACTAGCGGGGGGATCACAGATACGCAGTATTTT | CASSQTSGGITDTQYF
. | TRBJ1-2 | TRBV6-5 | . | TGTGCCAGCAGTCAGGGTAACTATGGCTACACCTTC | CASSQGNYGYTF
. | TRBJ1-5 | TRBV10-3 | . | TGTGCCATCAGTGAAGAGTTCCGGGGCGAAGGCAATCAGCCCCAGCATTTT | CAISEEFRGEGNQPQHF
. | TRBJ2-7 | TRBV3-1/TRBV3-2 | . | TGTGCCAGCAGCCAAGGAGAAGCGGGGCAGTACTTC | CASSQGEAGQYF
. | TRBJ2-6 | TRBV19 | . | TGTGCCAGTAGTCCCTCTGGGGCCAACGTCCTGACTTTC | CASSPSGANVLTF
. | TRBJ1-3 | TRBV7-2 | TRBD1 | TGTGCCAGCAGCCGGACAGGCGACTCTGGAAACACCATATATTTT | CASSRTGDSGNTIYF
. | TRBJ2-3 | TRBV7-9 | TRBD2 | TGTGCCAGCAGTAACACCCAGGGAGGGAGCACAGATACGCAGTATTTT | CASSNTQGGSTDTQYF
. | TRBJ2-1 | TRBV10-3 | . | TGTGCCATCAGCGCCCGGGACAACTACAATGAGCAGTTCTTC | CAISARDNYNEQFF
. | TRBJ2-5 | TRBV4-1 | TRBD2 | TGCGCCAGCAGCCAACCTATAGGGACTAGCGGAGAGACCCAGTACTTC | CASSQPIGTSGETQYF
. | TRBJ2-3 | TRBV18 | TRBD2 | TGTGCCAGCTCATCACTAGCGGCAAGCACAGATACGCAGTATTTT | CASSSLAASTDTQYF
. | TRBJ2-2 | TRBV18 | . | TGTGCCAGCCCGGTCGGTGATATGGGCGGGGAGCTGTTTTTT | CASPVGDMGGELFF